This T cell receptor (beta chain) was captured in a study of blood T cell repertoires in COVID-19. Source study methods: Reference gene primers were amplified, and this amplification served to estimate nucleated cell counts. Data came from immunoSEQ multiplex PCR; TCRdb stores just in-frame clones and leaves some out. V, J and clone size are those of that table, while D and trimming were read from the DNA. The data show about 340,000 clones, 75% to 90% seen once. This CDR3 has 17 residues. V lost 3 bases and J lost 3; bases outside the gene matches: 11. The V gene's germline CDR1 is KGHSH and CDR2 LQKENI.

The chain recombines TRBV18 with TRBJ2-3; 8 nucleotides agree with TRBD2. This clonotype was sampled from an older woman with COVID-19, enrolled during active disease. The material sequenced was peripheral blood. CDR3 bases: TGTGCCAGCTCACCTTCAGGTGGAGCGGGGGAAACAGATACGCAGTATTTT. Protein: CASSPSGGAGETDTQYF.